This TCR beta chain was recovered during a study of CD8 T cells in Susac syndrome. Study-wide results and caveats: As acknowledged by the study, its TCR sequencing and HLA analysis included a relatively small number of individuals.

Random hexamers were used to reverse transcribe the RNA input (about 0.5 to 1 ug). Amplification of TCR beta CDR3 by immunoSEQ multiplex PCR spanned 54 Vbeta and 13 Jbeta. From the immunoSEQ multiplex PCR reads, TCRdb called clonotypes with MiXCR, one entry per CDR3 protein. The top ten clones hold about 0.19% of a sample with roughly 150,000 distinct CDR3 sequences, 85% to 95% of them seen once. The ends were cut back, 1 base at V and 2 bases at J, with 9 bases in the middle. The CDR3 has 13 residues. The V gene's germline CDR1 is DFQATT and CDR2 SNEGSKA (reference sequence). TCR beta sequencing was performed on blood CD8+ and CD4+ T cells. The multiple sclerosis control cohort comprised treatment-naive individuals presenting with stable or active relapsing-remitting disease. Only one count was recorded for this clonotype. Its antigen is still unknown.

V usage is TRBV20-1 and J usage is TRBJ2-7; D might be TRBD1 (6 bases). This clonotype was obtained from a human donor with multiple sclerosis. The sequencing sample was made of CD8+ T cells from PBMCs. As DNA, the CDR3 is TGCAGTGCTAGAGTCCGGGACACCTACGAGCAGTACTTC. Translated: CSARVRDTYEQYF.